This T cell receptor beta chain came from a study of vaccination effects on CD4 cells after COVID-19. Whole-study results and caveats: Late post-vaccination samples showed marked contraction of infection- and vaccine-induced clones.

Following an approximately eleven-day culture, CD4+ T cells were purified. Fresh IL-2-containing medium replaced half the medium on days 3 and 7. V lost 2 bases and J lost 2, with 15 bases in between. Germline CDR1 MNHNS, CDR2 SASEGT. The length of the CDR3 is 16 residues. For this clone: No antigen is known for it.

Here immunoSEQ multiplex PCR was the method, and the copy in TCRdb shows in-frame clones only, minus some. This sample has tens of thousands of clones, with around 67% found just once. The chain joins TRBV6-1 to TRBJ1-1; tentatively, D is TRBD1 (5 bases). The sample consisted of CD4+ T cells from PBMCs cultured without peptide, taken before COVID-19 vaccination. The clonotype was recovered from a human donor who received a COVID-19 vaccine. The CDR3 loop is CASSEWAGRVNTEAFF. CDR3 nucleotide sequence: TGTGCCAGCAGTGAATGGGCAGGGAGGGTTAACACTGAAGCTTTCTTT.